This record covers a single T cell receptor (beta chain). What it binds is not known. This CDR3 spans 13 amino acids. Trimming removed 7 bases from V and 4 bases from J, with 11 bases in between. Germline V gene data show CDR1 as LNHDA and CDR2 as SQIVND (reference sequence). TCRdb keeps only in-frame clones here, not all; method: immunoSEQ multiplex PCR. The table records 140,000 to 150,000 clones, 75% to 90% of them present only once. This sample was taken from a study of T cell responses to AZD1222 COVID-19 vaccine. Study results and caveats: Most donors were white British, females outnumbered males, and clonal diversity was possibly underestimated. Researchers report vaccine-associated CD4 TCRs spanning spike, with dominance at 160-218 and 743-854. Sampled repertoires all dated from after the peak T cell response.

The sample here was peripheral blood, taken on day 0 of MenACWY control vaccination. The sequence was obtained from an adult in good health. The chain couples TRBV19 to TRBJ1-5; no reliable D call. The chain's CDR3 is CASTHLDNQPQHF. Here the CDR3 DNA reads TGTGCCAGTACCCATCTGGATAATCAGCCCCAGCATTTT.